The source of this TCR beta chain is a study of blood T cell repertoires in COVID-19. Background on the study: Specimens from acute and convalescent COVID-19 originated in the United States, Italy and Spain.

This clone was seen a handful of times. Sequencing used immunoSEQ multiplex PCR; TCRdb keeps in-frame clones, though not all of them. The repertoire holds some 250,000 clones, with around four fifths as singletons. CDR1 and CDR2 from the germline V gene are MNHEY and SMNVEV (reference sequence). This CDR3 is built from 14 residues. V trimming: 3 bases; J trimming: 7 bases; junction bases outside the gene matches: 4. This rearrangement joins TRBV27 to TRBJ2-2; 8 bases are shared with TRBD2. This TCR was recovered from a man aged 80 or over with acute or convalescent COVID-19. The sequencing input was peripheral blood. The CDR3 spells CASSFSGDSGELFF. CDR3 DNA sequence: TGTGCCAGCAGTTTTAGCGGGGATAGCGGGGAGCTGTTTTTT.